The entry that follows covers one T cell receptor beta chain sequence. The sample originates from a study of CD8+ T cells in alopecia areata. Specified treatment: oral pan-JAK inhibitor, 5-10 mg twice daily. Germline assignment: CDR1 SGHRS and CDR2 YFSETQ. Deletions cut 7 bases from V and 0 bases from J, with 13 bases between. The CDR3 is made up of 14 amino acids. In each case, RNA was isolated and then reverse transcribed into cDNA as the sequencing template. Profiling relied on immunoSEQ multiplex PCR, and the TCRdb table lists in-frame clones only, not all of them. Of approximately 180,000 clones listed, roughly 60% are singletons.

This receptor was identified in a human donor with alopecia areata. Here the sequenced sample was CD4+ T cells sorted from blood, taken at approximately week 56, from a patient treated with tofacitinib. This chain links TRBV5-1 with TRBJ1-1; D perhaps matches TRBD1 (5 bases). DNA for the CDR3: TGCGCCAGCTCGACCGGGGGAATGAACACTGAAGCTTTCTTT. This translates into CASSTGGMNTEAFF.